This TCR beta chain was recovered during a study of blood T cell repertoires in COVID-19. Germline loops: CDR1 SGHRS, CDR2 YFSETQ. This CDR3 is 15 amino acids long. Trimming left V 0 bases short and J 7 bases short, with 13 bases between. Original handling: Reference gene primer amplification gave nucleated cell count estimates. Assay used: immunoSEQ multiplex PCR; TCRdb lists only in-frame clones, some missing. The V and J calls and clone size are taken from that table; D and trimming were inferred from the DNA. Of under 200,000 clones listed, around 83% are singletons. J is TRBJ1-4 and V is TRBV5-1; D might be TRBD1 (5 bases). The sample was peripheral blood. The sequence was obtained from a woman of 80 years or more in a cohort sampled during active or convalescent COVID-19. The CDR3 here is CASSLAPDILEKLFF. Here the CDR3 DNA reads TGCGCCAGCAGCTTGGCCCCGGACATACTTGAAAAACTGTTTTTT.